What follows are 6 T cell receptor beta chains derived from one specimen sequenced in a study of regulatory T cells in long-lasting Graves disease. Through Arm-PCR of CDR3 regions and iRepertoire HTBI primers, TCR beta libraries were built. TCRdb re-analysed the multiplex PCR reads in MiXCR, keeping a single row per CDR3 protein. The table includes about 430,000 distinct CDR3 sequences, around 23% detected once. Time point defined: persistent/refractory GD, antithyroid drugs over 5 years with positive TRAb. The TCR library was made from RNA extracted from PBMCs. The source material was peripheral blood mononuclear cells (PBMCs), sampled when the disease was refractory, from a patient treated with antithyroid drugs. These receptors all come from a female donor with Graves disease.

Note on this clonotype: A much larger clone differs from this one at a single base, so this may be a read error. The J gene is TRBJ2-7, the V gene TRBV30; D perhaps matches TRBD1 (6 bases). The CDR3 extends over 12 amino acids. The germline CDR1 and CDR2 sequences are GTSNPN and SVGIG (reference sequence). Trimming stripped 1 base from V and 6 bases from J, with 10 bases between. The CDR3 reads CAWSADRSEQYF. The DNA of the CDR3 is TGTGCCTGGAGTGCCGACAGGAGCGAGCAGTACTTC.

The rearrangement links TRBV10-3 to TRBJ2-2, with D unclear. CDR3 length: 15 amino acids. Trimming removed 4 bases from V and 4 bases from J, with 13 bases in between. Germline CDR1 and CDR2: ENHRY and SYGVKD. Here the CDR3 DNA reads TGTGCCATCAGTGGATCCTTATCGTCCACCGGGGAGCTGTTTTTT. Translated, it gives CAISGSLSSTGELFF.

This clonotype was recorded at least ten times. The CDR3 sequence is CASSEFSGTEETQYF. CDR3 DNA: TGTGCCAGCAGTGAATTCTCCGGGACGGAAGAGACCCAGTACTTC. The chain recombines TRBV25-1 with TRBJ2-5, with D perhaps matching TRBD1 or TRBD2 (5 bases each). CDR3 length: 15 amino acids. Trimming removed 1 base at V and 3 bases at J, with 12 bases between. Per germline, CDR1 MGHDK and CDR2 SYGVNS.

This clonotype appeared many times. The V and J genes are TRBV12-3 or TRBV12-4 and TRBJ2-7; D is undetermined. V was shortened by 3 bases and J by 1 base, with 16 bases between the two germline ends. This CDR3 contains 16 residues. For the CDR3, the DNA is TGTGCCAGCAGTTTGGATCGATCTTACACTTCCTACGAGCAGTACTTC. Translating gives CASSLDRSYTSYEQYF.

This chain connects TRBV7-2 to TRBJ2-7; the D gene is possibly TRBD1 (6 bases). The CDR3 runs to 13 residues. The germline V gene has CDR1 SGHTA and CDR2 FQGNSA. V lost 1 base, J lost 7 bases, and 11 bases lay in between. The DNA for the CDR3 is TGTGCCAGCAGCTTAGTGGGCAGGGGAGAGCAGTACTTC. This translates into CASSLVGRGEQYF.

This clonotype was detected a few times. The rearrangement links TRBV20-1 to TRBJ1-1; 7 bases map to TRBD1. The CDR3 contains 15 residues. Germline V lookup: CDR1 DFQATT, CDR2 SNEGSKA (reference sequence). After removal of 5 bases from V and 3 bases from J, the junction contained 12 bases not matched to a gene. CDR3 DNA sequence: TGCAGTGCTGAGCGACAGGGTCTAGGGTACACTGAAGCTTTCTTT. This codes for CSAERQGLGYTEAFF.